Below, one TCR beta chain is given with its context. Its matching antigen is unknown. CDR1 and CDR2 (germline): MGHRA, YSYEKL. The CDR3 consists of 15 residues. Deletions cut 0 bases from V and 4 bases from J, with 12 bases between. Using immunoSEQ multiplex PCR, the repertoire was profiled, and TCRdb retains in-frame clones only, with some absent. The table includes around 88,000 clones, 85% to 95% detected once. This sample is drawn from a study of graft-versus-host responses after intestinal transplantation. Study conclusions and caveats: Recipient bone marrow held GvH clones, some seen earlier in ileum or blood. Allografts of one patient group, those with graft-donor T cell macrochimerism, had high graft-versus-host to host-versus-graft clonal ratios.

The TCR sequence derives from a human donor who was the organ donor for an intestinal transplant. The sequenced sample was unstimulated CD8+ T cells sorted from spleen or lymph node cells, obtained before transplant. V is TRBV4-1 and J is TRBJ1-1; perhaps TRBD1 as D (5 bases). CDR3 protein: CASSQEPGRSTEAFF. Written as DNA, the CDR3 is TGCGCCAGCAGCCAAGAGCCGGGACGGTCCACTGAAGCTTTCTTT.